What follows describes a single T cell receptor beta chain. Looked up from germline, CDR1 is GTSNPN and CDR2 is SVGIG (reference sequence). Losses at the gene ends were 2 bases for V and 9 bases for J; bases not matched to a gene: 4. There are 12 residues in the CDR3. Clones were read by immunoSEQ multiplex PCR, and TCRdb kept only the in-frame ones, dropping some. The sample lists tens of thousands of clones; less than 95% were seen once. These data belong to a study of T cell changes during pregnancy in multiple sclerosis. The V call is TRBV30, the J call TRBJ2-1; 7 bases agree with TRBD1. This specimen consisted of peripheral blood, obtained in the third trimester of pregnancy. The clonotype was recovered from a female donor in good health, enrolled as a control in a pregnancy study. The CDR3 loop reads CAWSPTGVEQFF. CDR3 sequence (DNA): TGTGCCTGGAGTCCTACAGGGGTTGAGCAGTTCTTC.